The rows below give T cell receptor beta chains drawn from one sample of a study of CD8+CD57+ T cells in acquired aplastic anemia. TCRdb called the reads again in MiXCR, with one record for every CDR3 protein. This sample has approximately 160,000 distinct CDR3 sequences, with approximately 40% found just once. Sequenced: sorted CD4+, CD8+, or CD8+CD57+ T cells (not recorded which) from PBMCs. All receptors derive from a human donor in good health. CDR3s include the opening cysteine and the closing phenylalanine or tryptophan. The order of the fields is J gene, V gene, clone size, D gene, CDR3 DNA, CDR3 protein. The D gene is left open where the match is weak. Size is omitted from some rows. Given values are once, few, many or a class for expanded clones.

>TRBJ1-1|TRBV11-2|.|.
TGTGCCAGCATCGGACAGTTCGGTGAAGCTTTCTTT
CASIGQFGEAFF
>TRBJ1-1|TRBV6-1|few|.
TGTGCCCTAACGAGGGGGGCGAACACTGAAGCTTTCTTT
CALTRGANTEAFF
>TRBJ2-5|TRBV10-2|.|TRBD2
TGCGCCAGCACTATGCCGGGACTAGCGGGAGGGCGAGGAGAGACCCAGTACTTC
CASTMPGLAGGRGETQYF
>TRBJ2-6|TRBV28|once|.
TGTGCCAGCAGTTTATCGAGGGGTGCTGGGGCCAACGTCCTGACTTTC
CASSLSRGAGANVLTF
>TRBJ2-7|TRBV2|.|TRBD2
TGTGCCAGCAAGTTACTAGCGCGAGAGCAGTACTTC
CASKLLAREQYF
>TRBJ2-3|TRBV11-1|.|.
TGTGCCAGCCCCCCCCGGGCAGGGGCTAGCACAGATACGCAGTATTTT
CASPPRAGASTDTQYF
>TRBJ2-7|TRBV28|many|TRBD2
TGTGCCAGCAGTCCGACCGGACTAGCGGGCAGCTACGAGCAGTACTTC
CASSPTGLAGSYEQYF
>TRBJ2-3|TRBV24-1|.|.
TGTGCCACCAGCCCCACCGGGACATATCGTTCTATCGATACGCAGTATTTT
CATSPTGTYRSIDTQYF
>TRBJ1-3|TRBV6-5|few|.
TGTGCCAGCAGTTATCAGGTCGGGAGCTCTGGAAACACCATATATTTT
CASSYQVGSSGNTIYF
>TRBJ2-3|TRBV2|many|.
TGTGCCAGCAGTGAACGGGGAGTGTCAGATACGCAGTATTTT
CASSERGVSDTQYF
>TRBJ2-7|TRBV2|few|.
TGTGCCAGCAGCTGGACAGCCCTTTTATACGAGCAGTACTTC
CASSWTALLYEQYF
>TRBJ2-7|TRBV29-1|.|.
TGCAGCGTTGTGGCGCAGGGCTACGAGCAGTACTTC
CSVVAQGYEQYF
>TRBJ1-1|TRBV12-3/TRBV12-4|.|TRBD1
TGTGCCAGCAGACGGACAGGGGCACGGAACACTGAAGCTTTCTTT
CASRRTGARNTEAFF
>TRBJ1-3|TRBV10-3|once|.
TGTGCCATCAGTGACCTCGTAGCGTCAGGGGACTCTGGAAACGCCATATATTTT
CAISDLVASGDSGNAIYF
>TRBJ1-1|TRBV5-8|many|.
TGTGCCAGCAGCTTGCAGGGATGGACTGAAGCTTTCTTT
CASSLQGWTEAFF
>TRBJ2-7|TRBV15|few|TRBD2
TGTGCCACCAGCCCCAGGCGGGAGGGTACCTACGAGCAGTACTTC
CATSPRREGTYEQYF
>TRBJ2-5|TRBV27|.|.
TGTGCCAGCAACTCCCCCGCGCGCAAAGAGACCCAGTACTTC
CASNSPARKETQYF